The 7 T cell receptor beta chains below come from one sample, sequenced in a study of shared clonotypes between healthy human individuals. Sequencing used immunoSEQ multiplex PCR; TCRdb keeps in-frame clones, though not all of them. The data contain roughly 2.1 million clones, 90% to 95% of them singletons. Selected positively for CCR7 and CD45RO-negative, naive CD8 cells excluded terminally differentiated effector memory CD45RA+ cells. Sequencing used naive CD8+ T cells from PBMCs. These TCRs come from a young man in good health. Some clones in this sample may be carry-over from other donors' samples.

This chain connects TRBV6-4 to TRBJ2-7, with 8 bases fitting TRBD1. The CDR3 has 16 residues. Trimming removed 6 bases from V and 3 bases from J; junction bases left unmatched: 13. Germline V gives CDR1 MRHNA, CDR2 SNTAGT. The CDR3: CASRVGQGALGYEQYF. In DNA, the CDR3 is TGTGCCAGCAGGGTGGGTCAGGGGGCTTTAGGCTACGAGCAGTACTTC.

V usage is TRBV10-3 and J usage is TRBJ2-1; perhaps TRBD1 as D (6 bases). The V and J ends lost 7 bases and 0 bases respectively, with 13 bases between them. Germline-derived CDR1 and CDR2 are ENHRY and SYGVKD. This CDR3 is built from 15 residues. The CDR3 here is CAIMSRDTSYNEQFF. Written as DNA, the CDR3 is TGTGCCATCATGAGCCGGGACACCTCCTACAATGAGCAGTTCTTC.

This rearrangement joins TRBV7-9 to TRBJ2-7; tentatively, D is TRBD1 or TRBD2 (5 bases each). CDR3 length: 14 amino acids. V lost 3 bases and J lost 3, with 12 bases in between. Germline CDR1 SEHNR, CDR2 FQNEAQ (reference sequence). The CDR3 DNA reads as TGTGCCAGCAGCTTGGGTGGGGGATTCTACGAGCAGTACTTC. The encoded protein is CASSLGGGFYEQYF.

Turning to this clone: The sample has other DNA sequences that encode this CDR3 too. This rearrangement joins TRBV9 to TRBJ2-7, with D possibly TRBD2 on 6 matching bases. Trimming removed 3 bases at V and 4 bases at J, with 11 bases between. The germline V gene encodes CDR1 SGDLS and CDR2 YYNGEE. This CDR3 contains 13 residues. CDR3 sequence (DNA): TGTGCCAGCAGCGGTGGAGGAGGGTACGAGCAGTACTTC. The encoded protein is CASSGGGGYEQYF.

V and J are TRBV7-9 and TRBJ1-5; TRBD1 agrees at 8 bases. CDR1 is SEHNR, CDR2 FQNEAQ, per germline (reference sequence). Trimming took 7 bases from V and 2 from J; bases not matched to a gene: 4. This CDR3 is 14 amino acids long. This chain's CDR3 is CASTAGGGNQPQHF. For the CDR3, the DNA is TGTGCCAGCACTGCAGGGGGCGGCAATCAGCCCCAGCATTTT.

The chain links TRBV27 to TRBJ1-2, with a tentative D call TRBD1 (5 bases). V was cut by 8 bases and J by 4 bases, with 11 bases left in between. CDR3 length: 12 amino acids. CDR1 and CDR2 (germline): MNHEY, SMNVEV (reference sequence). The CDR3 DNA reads TGTGCCAGCGGGGGGAGCCTCTATGGCTACACCTTC. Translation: CASGGSLYGYTF.

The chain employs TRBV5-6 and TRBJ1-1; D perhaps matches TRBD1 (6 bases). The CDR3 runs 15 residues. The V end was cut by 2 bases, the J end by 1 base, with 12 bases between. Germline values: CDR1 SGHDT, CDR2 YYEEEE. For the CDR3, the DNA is TGTGCCAGCAGCTTCGAGTCAGGGGAGAACACTGAAGCTTTCTTT. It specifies CASSFESGENTEAFF.